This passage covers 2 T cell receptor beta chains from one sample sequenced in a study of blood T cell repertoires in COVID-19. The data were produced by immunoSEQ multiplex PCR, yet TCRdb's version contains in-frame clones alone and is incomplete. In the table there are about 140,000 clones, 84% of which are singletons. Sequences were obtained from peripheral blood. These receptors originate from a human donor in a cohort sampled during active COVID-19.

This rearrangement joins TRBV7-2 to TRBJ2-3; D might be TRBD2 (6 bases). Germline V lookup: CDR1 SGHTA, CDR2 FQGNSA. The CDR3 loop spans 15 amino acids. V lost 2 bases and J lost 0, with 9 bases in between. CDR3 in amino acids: CASSLTGVSTDTQYF. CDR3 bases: TGTGCCAGCAGCTTAACGGGGGTTAGCACAGATACGCAGTATTTT.

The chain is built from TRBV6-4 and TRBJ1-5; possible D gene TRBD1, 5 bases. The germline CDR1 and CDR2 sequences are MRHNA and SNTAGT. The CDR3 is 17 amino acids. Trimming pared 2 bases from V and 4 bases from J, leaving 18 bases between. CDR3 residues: CASSDPASRGKNQPQHF. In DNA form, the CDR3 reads TGTGCCAGCAGTGACCCGGCAAGTAGGGGTAAAAATCAGCCCCAGCATTTT.